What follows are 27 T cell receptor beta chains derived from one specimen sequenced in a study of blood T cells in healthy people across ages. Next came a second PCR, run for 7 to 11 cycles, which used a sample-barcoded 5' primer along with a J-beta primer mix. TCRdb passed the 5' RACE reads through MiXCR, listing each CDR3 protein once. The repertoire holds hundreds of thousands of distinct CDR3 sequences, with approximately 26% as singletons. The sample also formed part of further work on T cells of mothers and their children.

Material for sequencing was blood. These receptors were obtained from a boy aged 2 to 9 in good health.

The CDR3 sequence is CASSLNLAGGGAQYF. CDR3 nucleotides: TGTGCCAGCAGCTTAAACCTAGCGGGAGGGGGGGCCCAGTACTTC. The chain has TRBV7-9 and TRBJ2-5; 12 nucleotides align to TRBD2. CDR1 and CDR2 (germline): SEHNR, FQNEAQ (reference sequence). The CDR3 extends over 15 amino acids. With V trimmed by 2 bases and J by 9 bases, 7 bases remained unmatched.

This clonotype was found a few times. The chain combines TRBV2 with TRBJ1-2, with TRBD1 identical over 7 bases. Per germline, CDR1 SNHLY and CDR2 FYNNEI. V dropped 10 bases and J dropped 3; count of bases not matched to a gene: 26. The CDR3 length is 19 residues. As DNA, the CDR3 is TGTGCCACTCAAGGGGAGGGGGCGCGAGGAGGGTATAAGTACTATGGCTACACCTTC. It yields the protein CATQGEGARGGYKYYGYTF.

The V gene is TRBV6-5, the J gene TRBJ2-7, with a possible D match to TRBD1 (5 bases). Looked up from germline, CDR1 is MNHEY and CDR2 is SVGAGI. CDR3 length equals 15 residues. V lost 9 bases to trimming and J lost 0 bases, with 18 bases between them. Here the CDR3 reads CASSPTLQASYEQYF. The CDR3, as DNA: TGTGCCAGTAGTCCCACTTTACAGGCCTCCTACGAGCAGTACTTC.

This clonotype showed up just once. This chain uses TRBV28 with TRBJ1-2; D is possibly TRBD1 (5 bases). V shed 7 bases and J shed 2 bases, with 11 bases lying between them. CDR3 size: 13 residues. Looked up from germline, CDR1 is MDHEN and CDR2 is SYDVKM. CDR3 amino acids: CASTPTVNYGYTF. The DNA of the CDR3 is TGTGCCAGCACCCCGACAGTGAACTATGGCTACACCTTC.

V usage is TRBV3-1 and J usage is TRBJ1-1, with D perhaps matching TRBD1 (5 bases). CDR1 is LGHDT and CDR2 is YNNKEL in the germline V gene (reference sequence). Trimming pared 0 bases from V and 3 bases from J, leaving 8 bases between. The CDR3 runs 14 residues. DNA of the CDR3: TGTGCCAGCAGCCAAGACAGGGTACACACTGAAGCTTTCTTT. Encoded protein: CASSQDRVHTEAFF.

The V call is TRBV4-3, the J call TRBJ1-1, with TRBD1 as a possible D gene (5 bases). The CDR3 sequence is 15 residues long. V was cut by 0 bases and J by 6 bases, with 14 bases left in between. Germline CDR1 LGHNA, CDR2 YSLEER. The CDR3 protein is CASSQDGRGGPEAFF. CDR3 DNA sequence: TGCGCCAGCAGCCAAGATGGTCGGGGCGGGCCTGAAGCTTTCTTT.

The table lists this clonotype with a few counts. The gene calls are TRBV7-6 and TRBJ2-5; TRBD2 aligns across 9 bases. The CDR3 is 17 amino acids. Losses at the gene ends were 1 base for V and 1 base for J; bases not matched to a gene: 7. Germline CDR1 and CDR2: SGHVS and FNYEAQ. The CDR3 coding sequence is TGTGCCAGCAGCTTAGTAGGGCGGCGGGGGGGCCAAGAGACCCAGTACTTC. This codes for CASSLVGRRGGQETQYF.

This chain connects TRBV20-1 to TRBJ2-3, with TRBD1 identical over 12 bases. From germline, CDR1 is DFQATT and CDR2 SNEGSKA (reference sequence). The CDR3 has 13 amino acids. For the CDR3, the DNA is TGCAGGGGGACAGGGGGCTACACAGATACGCAGTATTTT. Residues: CRGTGGYTDTQYF.

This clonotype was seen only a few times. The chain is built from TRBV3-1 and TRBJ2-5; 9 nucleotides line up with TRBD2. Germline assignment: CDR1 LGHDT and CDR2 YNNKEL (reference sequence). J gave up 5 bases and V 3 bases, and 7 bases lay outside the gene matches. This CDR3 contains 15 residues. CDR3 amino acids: CASSHSGTSWETQYF. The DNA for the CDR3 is TGTGCCAGCAGCCATTCCGGGACTAGCTGGGAGACCCAGTACTTC.

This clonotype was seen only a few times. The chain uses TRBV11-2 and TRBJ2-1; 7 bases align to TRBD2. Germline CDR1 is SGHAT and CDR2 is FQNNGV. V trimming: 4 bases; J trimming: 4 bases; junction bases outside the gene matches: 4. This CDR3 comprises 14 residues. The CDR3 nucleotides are TGTGCCAGCAGCTACCCGGGACTATACAATGAGCAGTTCTTC. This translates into CASSYPGLYNEQFF.

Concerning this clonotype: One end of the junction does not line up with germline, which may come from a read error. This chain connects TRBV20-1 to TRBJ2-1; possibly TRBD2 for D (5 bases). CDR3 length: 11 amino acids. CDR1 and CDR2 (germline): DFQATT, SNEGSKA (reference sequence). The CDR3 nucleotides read TGCAGTGCTAGTCGCGAAGGACTCCTTCTCTTC. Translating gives CSASREGLLLF.

The chain's CDR3 is CASSSGKGTQYF. CDR3 in DNA: TGTGCCAGCTCTAGCGGCAAGGGGACCCAGTACTTC. V and J are TRBV7-9 and TRBJ2-5; TRBD2 matches 7 bases. The CDR3 runs 12 residues. Germline CDR1 SEHNR, CDR2 FQNEAQ (reference sequence). V dropped 8 bases and J dropped 7; count of bases not matched to a gene: 7. The whole variable domain, filled in from reference TRBV7-9 and TRBJ2-5, reads DTGVSQNPRHKITKRGQNVTFRCDPISEHNRLYWYRQTLGQGPEFLTYFQNEAQLEKSRLLSDRFSAERPKGSFSTLEIQRTEQGDSAMYLCASSSGKGTQYFGPGTRLLVL.

CDR3 DNA sequence: TGTGCCAGCTCAAGACTAGGCGGGAGGAGGAATGAGCAGTTCTTC. This encodes CASSRLGGRRNEQFF. V gene TRBV18 combines with J gene TRBJ2-5, with 8 positions matching TRBD2. The J call is uncertain, as TRBJ2-1 better fits the DNA end. The CDR3 loop spans 15 amino acids. Per germline, CDR1 KGHSH and CDR2 LQKENI.

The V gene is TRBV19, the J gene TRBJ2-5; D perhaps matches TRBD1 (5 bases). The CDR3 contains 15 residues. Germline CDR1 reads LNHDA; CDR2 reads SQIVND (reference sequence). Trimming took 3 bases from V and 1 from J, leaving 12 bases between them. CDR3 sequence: CASSMGTRGQETQYF. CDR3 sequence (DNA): TGTGCCAGTAGTATGGGTACAAGGGGCCAAGAGACCCAGTACTTC. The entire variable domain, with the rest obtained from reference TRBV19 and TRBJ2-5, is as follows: DGGITQSPKYLFRKEGQNVTLSCEQNLNHDAMYWYRQDPGQGLRLIYYSQIVNDFQKGDIAEGYSVSREKKESFPLTVTSAQKNPTAFYLCASSMGTRGQETQYFGPGTRLLVL.

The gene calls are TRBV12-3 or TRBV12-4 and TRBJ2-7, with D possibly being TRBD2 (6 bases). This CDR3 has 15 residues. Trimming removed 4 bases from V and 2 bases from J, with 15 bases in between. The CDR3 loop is CASSYGGGFAYEQYF. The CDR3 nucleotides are TGTGCCAGCAGTTATGGGGGAGGCTTTGCCTACGAGCAGTACTTC.

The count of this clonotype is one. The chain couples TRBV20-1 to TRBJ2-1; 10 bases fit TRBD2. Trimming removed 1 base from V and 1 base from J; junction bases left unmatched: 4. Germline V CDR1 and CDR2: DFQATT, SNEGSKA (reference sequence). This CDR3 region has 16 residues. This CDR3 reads CSARGPSGSSYNEQFF. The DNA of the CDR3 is TGCAGTGCTAGAGGACCTAGCGGGAGTTCCTACAATGAGCAGTTCTTC.

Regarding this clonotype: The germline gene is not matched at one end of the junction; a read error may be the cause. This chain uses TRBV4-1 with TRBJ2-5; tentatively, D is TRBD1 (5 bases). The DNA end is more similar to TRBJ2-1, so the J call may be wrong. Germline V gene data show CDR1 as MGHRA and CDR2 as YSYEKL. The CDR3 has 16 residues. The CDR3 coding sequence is TGCGACAGCAGCCAAGGAAGGGGTTCCCTGATGGATGAGCAGTTCTTC. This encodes CDSSQGRGSLMDEQFF.

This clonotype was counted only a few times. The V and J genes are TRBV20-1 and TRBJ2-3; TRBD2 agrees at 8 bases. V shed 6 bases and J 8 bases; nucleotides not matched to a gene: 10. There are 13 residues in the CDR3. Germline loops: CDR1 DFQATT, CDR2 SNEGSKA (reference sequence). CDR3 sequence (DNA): TGCAGTGCCAGTAGCGGGGAAGGTGGTACGCAGTATTTT. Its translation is CSASSGEGGTQYF.

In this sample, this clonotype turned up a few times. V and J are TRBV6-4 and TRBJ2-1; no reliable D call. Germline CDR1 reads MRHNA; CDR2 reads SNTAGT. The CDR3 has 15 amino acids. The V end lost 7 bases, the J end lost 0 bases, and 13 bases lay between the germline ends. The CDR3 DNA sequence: TGTGCCAGCAAGTTAGACGGTTCCTCCTACAATGAGCAGTTCTTC. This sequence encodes CASKLDGSSYNEQFF.

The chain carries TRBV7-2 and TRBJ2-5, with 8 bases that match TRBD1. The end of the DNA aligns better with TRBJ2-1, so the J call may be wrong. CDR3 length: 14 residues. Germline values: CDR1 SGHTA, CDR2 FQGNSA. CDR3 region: CASSQGQGRGEQFF. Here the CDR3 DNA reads TGTGCCAGCAGCCAAGGACAGGGAAGAGGCGAGCAGTTCTTC.

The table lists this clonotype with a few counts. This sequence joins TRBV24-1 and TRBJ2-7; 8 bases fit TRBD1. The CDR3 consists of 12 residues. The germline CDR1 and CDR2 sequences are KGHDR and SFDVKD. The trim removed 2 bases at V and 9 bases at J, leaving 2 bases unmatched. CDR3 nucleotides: TGTGCCACCAGTGATTCGACAGGGGTGCAGTACTTC. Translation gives CATSDSTGVQYF.

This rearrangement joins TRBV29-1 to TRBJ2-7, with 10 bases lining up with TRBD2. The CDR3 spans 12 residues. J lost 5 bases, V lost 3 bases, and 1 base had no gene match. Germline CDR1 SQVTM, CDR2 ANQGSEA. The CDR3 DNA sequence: TGCAGCGTTGATCTAGCGGGAGACGAGCAGTACTTC. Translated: CSVDLAGDEQYF.

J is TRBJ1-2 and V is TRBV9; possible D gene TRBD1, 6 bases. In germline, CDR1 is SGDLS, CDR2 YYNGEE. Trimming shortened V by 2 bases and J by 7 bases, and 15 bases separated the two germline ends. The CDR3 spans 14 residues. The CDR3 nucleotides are TGTGCCAGCAGCGTTACCGGGGGGGCCTCTGGCTACACCTTC. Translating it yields CASSVTGGASGYTF.

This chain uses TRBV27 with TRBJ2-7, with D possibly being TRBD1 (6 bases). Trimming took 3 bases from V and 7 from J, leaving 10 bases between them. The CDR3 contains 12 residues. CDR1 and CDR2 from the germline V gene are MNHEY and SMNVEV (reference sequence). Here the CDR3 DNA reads TGTGCCAGCAGTTTTCTAGGGGGAGAGCAGTACTTC. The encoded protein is CASSFLGGEQYF.

As DNA, the CDR3 is TGCGCCAGCAGGGGACAGGGACAGCCGATGGAGGAGCAGTACTTC. It yields the protein CASRGQGQPMEEQYF. The chain has TRBV5-1 and TRBJ2-7, with TRBD1 identical over 9 bases. The trim removed 5 bases at V and 7 bases at J, leaving 13 bases unmatched. CDR3 size: 15 residues. The V gene's germline CDR1 is SGHRS and CDR2 YFSETQ. Complete variable domain (other parts from reference TRBV5-1 and TRBJ2-7): KAGVTQTPRYLIKTRGQQVTLSCSPISGHRSVSWYQQTPGQGLQFLFEYFSETQRNKGNFPGRFSGRQFSNSRSEMNVSTLELGDSALYLCASRGQGQPMEEQYFGPGTRLTVT.

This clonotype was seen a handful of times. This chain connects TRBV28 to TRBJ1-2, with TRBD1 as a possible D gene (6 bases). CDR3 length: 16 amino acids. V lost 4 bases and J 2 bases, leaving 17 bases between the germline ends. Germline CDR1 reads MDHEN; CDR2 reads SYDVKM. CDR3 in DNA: TGTGCCAGCAGTTCCGGCCGGGGGCCATCGAACTATGGCTACACCTTC. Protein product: CASSSGRGPSNYGYTF.

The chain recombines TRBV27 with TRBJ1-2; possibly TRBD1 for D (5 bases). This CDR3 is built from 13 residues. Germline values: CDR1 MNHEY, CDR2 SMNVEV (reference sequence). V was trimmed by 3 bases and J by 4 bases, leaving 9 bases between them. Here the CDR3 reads CASSFSGIYGYTF. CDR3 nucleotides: TGTGCCAGCAGTTTCTCAGGGATCTATGGCTACACCTTC.